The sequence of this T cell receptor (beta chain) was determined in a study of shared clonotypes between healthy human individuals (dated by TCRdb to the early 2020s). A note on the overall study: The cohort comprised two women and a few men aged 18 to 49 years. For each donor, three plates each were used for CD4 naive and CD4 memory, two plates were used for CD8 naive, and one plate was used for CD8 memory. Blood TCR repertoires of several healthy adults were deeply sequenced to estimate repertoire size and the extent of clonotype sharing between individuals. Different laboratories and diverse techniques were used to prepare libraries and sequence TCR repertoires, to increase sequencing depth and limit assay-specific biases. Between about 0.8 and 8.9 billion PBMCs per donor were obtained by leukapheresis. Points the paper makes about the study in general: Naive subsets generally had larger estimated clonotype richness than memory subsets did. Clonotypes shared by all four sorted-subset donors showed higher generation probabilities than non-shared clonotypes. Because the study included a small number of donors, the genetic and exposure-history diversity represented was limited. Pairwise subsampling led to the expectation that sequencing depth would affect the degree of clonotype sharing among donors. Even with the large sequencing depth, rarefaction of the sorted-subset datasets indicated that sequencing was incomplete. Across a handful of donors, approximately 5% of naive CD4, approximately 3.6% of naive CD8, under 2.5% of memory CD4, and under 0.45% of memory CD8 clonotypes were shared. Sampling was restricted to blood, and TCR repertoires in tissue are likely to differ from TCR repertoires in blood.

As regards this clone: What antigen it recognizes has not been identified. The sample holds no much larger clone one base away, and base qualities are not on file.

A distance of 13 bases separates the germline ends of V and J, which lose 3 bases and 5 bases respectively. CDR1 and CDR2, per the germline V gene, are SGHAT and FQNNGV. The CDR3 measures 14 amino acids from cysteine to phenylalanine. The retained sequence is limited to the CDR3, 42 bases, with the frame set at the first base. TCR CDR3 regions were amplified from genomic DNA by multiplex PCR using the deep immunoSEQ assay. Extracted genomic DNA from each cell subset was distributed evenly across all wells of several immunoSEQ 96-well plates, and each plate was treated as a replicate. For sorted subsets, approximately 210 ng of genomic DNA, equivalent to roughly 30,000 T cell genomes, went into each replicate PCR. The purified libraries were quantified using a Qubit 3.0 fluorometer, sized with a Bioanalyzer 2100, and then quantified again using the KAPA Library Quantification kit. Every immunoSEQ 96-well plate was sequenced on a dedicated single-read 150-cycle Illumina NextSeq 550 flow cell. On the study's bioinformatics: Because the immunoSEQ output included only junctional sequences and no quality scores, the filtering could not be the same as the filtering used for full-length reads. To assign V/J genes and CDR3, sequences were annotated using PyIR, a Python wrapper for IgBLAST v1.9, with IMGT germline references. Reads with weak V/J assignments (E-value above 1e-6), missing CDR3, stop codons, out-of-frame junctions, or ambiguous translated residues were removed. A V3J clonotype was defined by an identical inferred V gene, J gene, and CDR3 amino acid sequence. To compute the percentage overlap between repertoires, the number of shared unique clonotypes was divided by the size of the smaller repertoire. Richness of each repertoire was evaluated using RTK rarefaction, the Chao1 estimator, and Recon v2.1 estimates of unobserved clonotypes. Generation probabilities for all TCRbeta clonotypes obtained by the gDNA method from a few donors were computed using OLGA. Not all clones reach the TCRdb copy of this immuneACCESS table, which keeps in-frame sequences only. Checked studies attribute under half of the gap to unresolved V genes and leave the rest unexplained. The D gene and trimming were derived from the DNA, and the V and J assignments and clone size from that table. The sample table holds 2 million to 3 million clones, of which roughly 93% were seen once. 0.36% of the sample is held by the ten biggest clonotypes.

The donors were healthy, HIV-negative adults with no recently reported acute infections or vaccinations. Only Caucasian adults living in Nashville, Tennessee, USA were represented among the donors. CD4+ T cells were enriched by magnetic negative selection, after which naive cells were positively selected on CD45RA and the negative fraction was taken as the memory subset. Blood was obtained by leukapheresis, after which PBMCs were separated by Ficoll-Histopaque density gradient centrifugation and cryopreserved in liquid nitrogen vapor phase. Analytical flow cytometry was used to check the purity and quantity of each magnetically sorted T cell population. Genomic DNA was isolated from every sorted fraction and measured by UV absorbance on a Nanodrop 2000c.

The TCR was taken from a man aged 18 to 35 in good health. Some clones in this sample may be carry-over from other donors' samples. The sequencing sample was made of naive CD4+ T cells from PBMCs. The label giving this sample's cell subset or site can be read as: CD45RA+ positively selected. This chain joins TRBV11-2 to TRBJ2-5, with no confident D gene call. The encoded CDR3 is CASSFTLSQETQYF. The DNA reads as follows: TGTGCCAGCAGCTTTACACTTTCTCAGGAGACCCAGTACTTC.